One TCR beta chain is described in this entry. Clones were read by immunoSEQ multiplex PCR, and TCRdb kept only the in-frame ones, dropping some. This repertoire shows around 220,000 clones, roughly 94% found once; its top ten account for roughly 1.8%. These data originate in a study of T cell responses to AZD1222 COVID-19 vaccine. J was trimmed by 5 bases and V by 6 bases; bases with no gene match: 6. The V gene's germline CDR1 is LGHDT and CDR2 YNNKEL (reference sequence). The CDR3 length is 14 residues. This chain links TRBV3-1 (or the pseudogene TRBV3-2) with TRBJ2-1; TRBD1 aligns across 8 bases. This TCR derives from an adult who received the MenACWY meningococcal vaccine as a control. The sequencing used peripheral blood, collected 28 days after the second dose of the MenACWY control vaccine. The CDR3 loop reads CASSLRDRHNEQFF. CDR3 nucleotide sequence: TGTGCCAGCAGTCTCCGGGACAGGCACAATGAGCAGTTCTTC.